This T cell receptor beta chain was sequenced in a study of T-cell memory formation after mild COVID-19. For the study at large: Largely donor-specific TCR clusters were found. Study findings and constraints: Contracting CD4+ clones lay largely in CM and EM, with CD8+ ones residing in EMRA. Clones that contracted from day 15 to 85 had balanced CD4/CD8; later expanders were CD4+ biased. Second-wave clones that peaked on day 37 lacked confirmed SARS-CoV-2 specificity.

A single record per CDR3 protein comes from TCRdb applying MiXCR to the 5' RACE reads. The table includes approximately 300,000 distinct CDR3 sequences, about a sixth detected once. Trimming took off 6 bases at V and 4 bases at J, with 12 bases between the two ends. The CDR3 length is 12 residues. Germline V gene sequence: CDR1 DFQATT, CDR2 SNEGSKA (reference sequence). On this clonotype itself: The antigen is not known.

The chain is built from TRBV20-1 and TRBJ1-2; a weak D match, TRBD1 (6 bases). Sequenced material: PBMCs or a T cell subset sorted from them (not recorded which). This receptor was identified in a man between 18 and 29 years old who had mild COVID-19 (a few samples of this study predate the infection). Cell type and time point are not known. The CDR3 DNA follows: TGCAGTGCGCCCCAGGGGATCTATGGCTACACCTTC. It is translated as CSAPQGIYGYTF.